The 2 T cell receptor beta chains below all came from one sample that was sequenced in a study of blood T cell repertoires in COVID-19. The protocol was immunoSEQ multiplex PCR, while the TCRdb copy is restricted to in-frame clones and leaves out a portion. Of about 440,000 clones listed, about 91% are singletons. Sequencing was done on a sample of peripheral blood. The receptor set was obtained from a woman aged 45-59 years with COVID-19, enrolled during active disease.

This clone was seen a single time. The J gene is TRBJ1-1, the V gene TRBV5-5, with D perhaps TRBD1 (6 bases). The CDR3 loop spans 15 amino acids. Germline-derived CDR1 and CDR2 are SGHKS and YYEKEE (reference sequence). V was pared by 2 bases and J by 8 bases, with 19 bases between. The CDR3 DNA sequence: TGTGCCAGCAGCTTATATTCCGACAGGTCTCCGGAAGCTTTCTTT. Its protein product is CASSLYSDRSPEAFF.

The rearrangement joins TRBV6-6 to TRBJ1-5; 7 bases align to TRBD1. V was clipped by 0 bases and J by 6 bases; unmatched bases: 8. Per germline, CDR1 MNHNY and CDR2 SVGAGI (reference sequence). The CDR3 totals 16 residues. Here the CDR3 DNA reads TGTGCCAGCAGTTACTCGAGAGGGACAGCTTTTCAGCCCCAGCATTTT. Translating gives CASSYSRGTAFQPQHF.